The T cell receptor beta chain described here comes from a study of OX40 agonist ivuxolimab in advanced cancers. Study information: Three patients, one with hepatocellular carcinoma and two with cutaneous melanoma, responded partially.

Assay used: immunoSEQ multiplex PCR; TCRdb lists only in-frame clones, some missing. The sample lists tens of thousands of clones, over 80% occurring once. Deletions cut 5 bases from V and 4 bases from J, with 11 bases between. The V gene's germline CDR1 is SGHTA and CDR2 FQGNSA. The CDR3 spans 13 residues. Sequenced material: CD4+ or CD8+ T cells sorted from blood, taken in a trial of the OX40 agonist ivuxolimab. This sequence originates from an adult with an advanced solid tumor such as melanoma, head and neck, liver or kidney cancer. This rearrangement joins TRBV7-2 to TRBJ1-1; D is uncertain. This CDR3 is CASSAQSSTEAFF. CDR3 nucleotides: TGTGCCAGCAGCGCTCAATCAAGCACTGAAGCTTTCTTT.